This record concerns one T cell receptor beta chain sequence. Methods used by the authors: Reference gene primer amplification in the assay estimated nucleated cell counts. Generated by immunoSEQ multiplex PCR, the TCRdb table keeps only in-frame clones and is missing some. V and J calls and clone size are given by that table; D and trimming were obtained from the DNA. The table includes nearly 400,000 clones, 89% detected once. Germline V gene sequence: CDR1 SQVTM, CDR2 ANQGSEA. CDR3 length: 13 amino acids. Between the trimmed V and J ends, which lost 7 bases and 5 bases, there was a span of 14 bases. The data derive from a study of blood T cell repertoires in COVID-19. Overall study: T cells, B-cell-depleted T cells, or PBMCs provided the cDNA or gDNA that served as material.

Individuals drawn from around 24 US areas were about 18 to 89 years old. Before being deemed recovered, Cohort 3 donors had two negative PCRs, clearance, or symptom resolution. The sequence was obtained from a woman aged 30 to 39 who had recovered from COVID-19. Sample: PBMCs or T cells enriched from blood (not recorded which). The J gene is TRBJ1-4, the V gene TRBV29-1; no definite D call. The CDR3 DNA sequence: TGCAGCGCAGCTCCGGGTTCCAATGAAAAACTGTTTTTT. Its protein is CSAAPGSNEKLFF. Using reference TRBV29-1 and TRBJ1-4 for the parts outside the CDR3, the full variable domain is SAVISQKPSRDICQRGTSLTIQCQVDSQVTMMFWYRQQPGQSLTLIATANQGSEATYESGFVIDKFPISRPNLTFSTLTVSNMSPEDSSIYLCSAAPGSNEKLFFGSGTQLSVL.